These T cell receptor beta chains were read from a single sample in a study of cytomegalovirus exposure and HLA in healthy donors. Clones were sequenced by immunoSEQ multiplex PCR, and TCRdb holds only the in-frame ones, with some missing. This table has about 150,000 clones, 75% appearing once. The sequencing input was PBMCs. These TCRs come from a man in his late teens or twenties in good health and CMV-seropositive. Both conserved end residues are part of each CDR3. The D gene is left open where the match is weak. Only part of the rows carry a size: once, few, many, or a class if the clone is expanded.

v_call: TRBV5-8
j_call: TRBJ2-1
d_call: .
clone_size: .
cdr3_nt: TGTGCCAGCAGCTTGTTCAGGGGCCCCGACTATGAGCAGTTCTTC
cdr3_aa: CASSLFRGPDYEQFF

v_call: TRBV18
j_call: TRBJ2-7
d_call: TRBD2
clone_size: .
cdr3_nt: TGTGCCAGCTCTCCTCGGGAGGGTAGCGGTGCCTACGAGCAGTACTTC
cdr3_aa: CASSPREGSGAYEQYF

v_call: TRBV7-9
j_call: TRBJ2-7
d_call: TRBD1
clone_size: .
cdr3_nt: TGTGCCAGCAGCCTATTAAAGGGGGCTCAGGACGAGCAGTACTTC
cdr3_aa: CASSLLKGAQDEQYF

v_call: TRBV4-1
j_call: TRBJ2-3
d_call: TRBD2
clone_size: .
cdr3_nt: TGCGCCAGCAGCCCGCAAACCAGAGCGGGAGGGGCAGATACGCAGTATTTT
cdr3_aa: CASSPQTRAGGADTQYF

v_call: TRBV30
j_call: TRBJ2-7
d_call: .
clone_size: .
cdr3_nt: TGTGCCTGGAGTGTCTGGGGCTACGAGCAGTACTTC
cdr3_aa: CAWSVWGYEQYF

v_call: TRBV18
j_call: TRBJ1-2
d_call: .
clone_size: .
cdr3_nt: TGTGCCAGCTCCCAAAGACAGGAGTCCGGTGGCTACACCTTC
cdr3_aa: CASSQRQESGGYTF

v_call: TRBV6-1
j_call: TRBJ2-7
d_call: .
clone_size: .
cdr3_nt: TGTGCCAGCAGTGAAGAGGCGGGCTACGAACAGTACTTC
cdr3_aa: CASSEEAGYEQYF

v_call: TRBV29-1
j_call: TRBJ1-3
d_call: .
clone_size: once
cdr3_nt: TGCAGCGGAGTCTCTGGAAACACCATATATTTT
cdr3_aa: CSGVSGNTIYF

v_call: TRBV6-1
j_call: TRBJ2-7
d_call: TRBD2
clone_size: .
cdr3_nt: TGTGCCAGCACCCCGGGACTACACTCCTACGAGCAGTACTTC
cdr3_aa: CASTPGLHSYEQYF

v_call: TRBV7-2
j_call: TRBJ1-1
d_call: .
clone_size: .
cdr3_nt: TGTGCCAGCAGTATAGGGGTGAACACTGAAGCTTTCTTT
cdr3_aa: CASSIGVNTEAFF

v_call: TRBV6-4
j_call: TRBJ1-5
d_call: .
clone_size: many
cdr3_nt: TGTGCCAGCAGTGAATGGACACTAAATCAGCCCCAGCATTTT
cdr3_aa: CASSEWTLNQPQHF

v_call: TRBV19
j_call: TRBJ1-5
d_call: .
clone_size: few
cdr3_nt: TGTGCCAGTAGCACCCCGGGGGGGGTAGTCTGGCAGCCCCAGCATTTT
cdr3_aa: CASSTPGGVVWQPQHF

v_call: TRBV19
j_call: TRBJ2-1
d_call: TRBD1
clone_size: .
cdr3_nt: TGTGCCAGTAGTTCGGACAGGAGCTCCTACAATGAGCAGTTCTTC
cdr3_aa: CASSSDRSSYNEQFF

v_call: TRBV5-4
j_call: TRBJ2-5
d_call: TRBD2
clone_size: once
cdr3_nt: TGTGCCAGCAGTTTGAAGGGACTAGCGGGAGAGACCCAGTACTTC
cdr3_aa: CASSLKGLAGETQYF

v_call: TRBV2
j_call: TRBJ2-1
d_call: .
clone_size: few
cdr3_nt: TGTGCCAGCAGTGTGGGGCCAGATGAGCAGTTCTTC
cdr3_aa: CASSVGPDEQFF

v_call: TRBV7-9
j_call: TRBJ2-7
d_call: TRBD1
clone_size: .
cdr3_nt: TGTGCCAGCAGCTTAGGTGGACAGGTCAGCGAGCAGTACTTC
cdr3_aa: CASSLGGQVSEQYF

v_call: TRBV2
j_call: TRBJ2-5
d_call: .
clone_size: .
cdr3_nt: TGTGCCAGCAGGCGCGAGGAAGAGACCCAGTACTTC
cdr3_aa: CASRREEETQYF

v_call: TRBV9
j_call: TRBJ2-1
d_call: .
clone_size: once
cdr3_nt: TGTGCCAGCAGCCCACCAGTCCGACTTGCTAGGTCCCACAATGAGCAGTTCTTC
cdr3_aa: CASSPPVRLARSHNEQFF

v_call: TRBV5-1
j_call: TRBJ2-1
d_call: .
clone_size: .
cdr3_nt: TGCGCCAGCAGCTTGGCCTCCGGCAGGGGGGAAAAGTTCTTC
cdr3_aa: CASSLASGRGEKFF

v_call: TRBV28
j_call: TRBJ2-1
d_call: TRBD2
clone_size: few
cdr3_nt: TGTGCCAGCAGTCGAAGCGGGAGAAGGGAGTTCTTC
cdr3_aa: CASSRSGRREFF

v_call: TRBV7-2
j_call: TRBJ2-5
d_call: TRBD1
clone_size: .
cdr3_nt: TGTGCCAGCAGCTTAGTCGACAGGGGGCTTTTGGAGACCCAGTACTTC
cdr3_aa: CASSLVDRGLLETQYF

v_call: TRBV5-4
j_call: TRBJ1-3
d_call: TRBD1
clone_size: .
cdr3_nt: TGTGCCAGCAGCTTTAGGGACAGGGGGCGACTCTCTGGAAACACCATATATTTT
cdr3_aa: CASSFRDRGRLSGNTIYF

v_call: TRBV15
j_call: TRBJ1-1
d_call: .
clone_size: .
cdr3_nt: TGTGCCACCAGCAGAGATCGGGTTTTCACTGAAGCTTTCTTT
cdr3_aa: CATSRDRVFTEAFF

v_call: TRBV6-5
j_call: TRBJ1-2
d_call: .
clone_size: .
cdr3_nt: TGTGCCAGCAGTAGAGCCGGGACACAAGGTGGCTACACCTTC
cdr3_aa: CASSRAGTQGGYTF

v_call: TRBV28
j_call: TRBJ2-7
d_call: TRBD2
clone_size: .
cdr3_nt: TGTGCCAGCAGACCACCCGCGGGAGCTAGCAACGAGCAGTACTTC
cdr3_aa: CASRPPAGASNEQYF

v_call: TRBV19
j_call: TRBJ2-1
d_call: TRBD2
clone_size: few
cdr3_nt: TGTGCCAGTAGTTCTTTAGCGGGAAGGGGAAATGAGCAGTTCTTC
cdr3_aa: CASSSLAGRGNEQFF

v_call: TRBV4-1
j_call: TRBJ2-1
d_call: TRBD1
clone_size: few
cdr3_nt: TGCGCCAGCCGCAGACAGGGGGCCTACAATGAGCAGTTCTTC
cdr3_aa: CASRRQGAYNEQFF

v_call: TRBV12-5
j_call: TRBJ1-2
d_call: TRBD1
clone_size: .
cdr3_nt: TGTGCTAGTGGACCACAGGGGCTTGGAGGCTACACCTTC
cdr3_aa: CASGPQGLGGYTF

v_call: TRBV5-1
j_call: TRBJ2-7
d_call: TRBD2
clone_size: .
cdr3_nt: TGCGCCAGCAGCTTACTAGCGGGAGGGGGTGAGCAGTACTTC
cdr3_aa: CASSLLAGGGEQYF

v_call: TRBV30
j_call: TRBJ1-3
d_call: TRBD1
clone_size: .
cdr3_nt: TGTGCCTGGAGTGGGGGACAGGGAAGTGGAAACACCATATATTTT
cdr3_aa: CAWSGGQGSGNTIYF

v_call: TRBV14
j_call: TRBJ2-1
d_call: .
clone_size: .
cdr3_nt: TGTGCCAGCAGCCCCCCCGGGAGAGGCTACAATGAGCAGTTCTTC
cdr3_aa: CASSPPGRGYNEQFF